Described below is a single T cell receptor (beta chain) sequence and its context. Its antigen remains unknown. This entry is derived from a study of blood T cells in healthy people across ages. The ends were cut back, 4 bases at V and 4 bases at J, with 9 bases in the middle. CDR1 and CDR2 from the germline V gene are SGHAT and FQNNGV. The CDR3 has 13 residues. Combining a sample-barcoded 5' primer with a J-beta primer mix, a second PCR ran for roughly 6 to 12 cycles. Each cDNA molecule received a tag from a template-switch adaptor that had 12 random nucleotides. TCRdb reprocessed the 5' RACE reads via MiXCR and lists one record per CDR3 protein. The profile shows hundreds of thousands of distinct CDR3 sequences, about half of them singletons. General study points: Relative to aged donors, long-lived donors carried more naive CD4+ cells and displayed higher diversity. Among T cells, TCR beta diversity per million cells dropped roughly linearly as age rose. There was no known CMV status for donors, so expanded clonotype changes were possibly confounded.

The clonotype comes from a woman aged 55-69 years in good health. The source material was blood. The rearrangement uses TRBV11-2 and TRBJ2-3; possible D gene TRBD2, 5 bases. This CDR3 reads CASSSKAADTQYF. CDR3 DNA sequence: TGTGCCAGCAGCTCAAAAGCGGCAGATACGCAGTATTTT.